This T cell receptor (beta chain) derives from a study of early T cells in non-severe SARS-CoV-2 infection. This clonotype was detected ten times or more. Germline CDR1 and CDR2: SEHNR and FQNEAQ (reference sequence). Unmatched junction bases numbered 9, after V lost 2 bases and J lost 3 bases. CDR3 length equals 17 residues. Each CDR3 protein gets one entry after TCRdb re-called the 5' RACE reads with MiXCR. The sample consists of 65,000 to 95,000 distinct CDR3 sequences, more than 9% of them appearing once. The chain links TRBV7-9 to TRBJ2-7, with 11 bases aligning to TRBD2. This clonotype was sampled from an adult who was a healthcare worker with PCR-confirmed SARS-CoV-2 infection or an uninfected control (not recorded which). The specimen was whole blood. CDR3 protein: CASSLSPSGRSYYEQYF. DNA for the CDR3: TGTGCCAGCAGCTTAAGCCCTAGCGGGAGGTCCTACTACGAGCAGTACTTC.